This T cell receptor (beta chain) was retrieved from a study of cytomegalovirus exposure and HLA in healthy donors (dated 2017 in TCRdb). Background on the whole study: According to an earlier analysis of several hundred of the donors, about 170 million T cells yielded over 90 million unique TCR beta sequences and around 300 Gb of sequence data. An early release covering some 640 HLA-typed donors comprised about 300 gigabases of sequencing data and 65 million to 100 million unique TCR sequences. Of the roughly 390 genotyped donors, 65% to 90% fell in the genetic ancestry cluster associated with self-reported Caucasian donors. The study aimed to test whether signatures of past pathogen exposure could be identified by cataloging public T cell receptors. The T cell repertoires of 666 subjects were profiled by immunosequencing and related to cytomegalovirus serostatus. In addition to the first cohort of 650 to 750 subjects, a separate validation cohort of about 120 different subjects was used. To predict cytomegalovirus infection status, the study combined high-throughput TCR immunosequencing, statistical association of individual TCRs with disease status, and machine learning. In a later analysis, previously published TCR beta repertoires from roughly 710 donors were re-analyzed and high-resolution HLA genotyping was added so that TCR occurrence patterns could be studied. The later analysis used no new phenotypic data to find candidate immune exposures, relying instead on TCR beta sequences and their occurrence across donors. An earlier analysis of around 580 of the donors used high-throughput TCR beta sequencing to judge whether each TCR beta V gene segment behaved as functional or pseudogenic. Alongside the repertoire data, information on donor age, sex, ethnicity and CMV serostatus was compiled. A later genetic analysis took genome-wide SNP genotypes for 398 of the 666 donors and used that subset as a discovery cohort. All discovery cohort repertoires had been generated on a single sequencing platform. Class I and class II HLA loci were covered by the typing at four-digit resolution. The number of donors typed differed by locus, with roughly 620-640 for A, B, C, DRB1 and DQB1, roughly 520 for DQA1, 606 for DPA1, and around 430 for DPB1. Because of strong linkage in the cohort, roughly five DR-DQ haplotypes were treated as single units for association and clustering. Across some 400 genotyped donors of the cohort, an average of approximately 240,000 unique TCR beta nucleotide sequences per donor were sequenced, and 15% to 20% of those sequences were non-productive. The study at large found these results: Broadly in line with IMGT annotations, most TCR beta V segments showed up in productive rearrangements about 90% or about 30% of the time in an earlier analysis of 450 to 600 of the donors. Cytomegalovirus status was reported to be diagnosed by the classifier with high specificity and sensitivity in both the original and validation cohorts. A later analysis associated about 17,000 TCR beta sequences with specific HLA alleles at a false discovery rate of 0.05. It was suggested by the authors that the approach could potentially be generalized to other disease states and immunological phenotypes. Linkage disequilibrium might explain the correlated functional status among segregating V segments, but an unknown experimental factor could not be ruled out. Because counts were too low, some 16 rarely observed V segments, including chromosome 9 orphons, were excluded from the earlier analysis of some 590 of the donors. The only immune exposure information available for the cohort was CMV serostatus. An association between a missense DCLRE1C variant and V-gene and J-gene trimming of TCR beta chains was found in a later genetic analysis and replicated in an independent cohort. In the study, around 160 TCR beta chains were listed as associated with cytomegalovirus. According to a later genetic analysis, donors in an Asian-associated ancestry cluster had fewer N-insertions in productive TCRs than the approximately 650-donor mean. According to a later analysis, parvovirus B19, influenza, CMV and Epstein-Barr virus appeared linked to several top co-occurrence clusters. Three of the identified cytomegalovirus-associated TCR beta chains were confirmed in vitro to be specific for cytomegalovirus antigens. Some IMGT-functional V segments, including TRBV6-2 and TRBV6-3, could not be told apart with the 87-base-pair reads, so those segments were excluded. In a later analysis, HLA-associated TCR beta chains showed more clonal expansion and lower generation probabilities than non-associated chains that were equally common. The cohort was sequenced for TCR beta chains only, and without alpha or paired-chain data the features that could be detected were limited. The sequencing pipeline was judged likely to have produced a cluster of highly shared sequence variants as a technical artifact. Because some donors lacked HLA typing at each locus, the association tests relied only on the typed subset. A later analysis found that most CMV-associated TCR beta chains appeared HLA-restricted, with HLA associations seemingly driven largely by CMV exposure. Assigning TCR associations to individual alleles was difficult when HLA alleles, especially DR and DQ, strongly co-occurred. Presence/absence analyses assumed roughly uniform sequencing depth across donors, an assumption that may not hold. Most TCR sequences were seen in very few donors, while some public TCRs were found in many individuals. A further reported finding was that TCR beta sequences accurately predicted the HLA-A and HLA-B alleles for most subjects in the first cohort. In a later analysis, the rate of TCR association differed among HLA loci, with DRB1 alleles having the most associated TCRs and HLA-C alleles having the fewest.

Library preparation used the immunoSEQ multiplex PCR assay. The multiplex PCR relied on a mix of 60 forward primers for TCR Vbeta segments and 13 reverse primers for TCR Jbeta segments. The CDR3 region of rearranged TCR beta genes was amplified from genomic DNA with a multiplex PCR assay. On the Illumina HiSeq System, the amplified TCR beta libraries were sequenced as 87-base-pair reads. The original pipeline was this. A later analysis counted approximately 76 million unique TCR beta chains across the 700 or so repertoires, and 10 million to 12 million of these chains were shared by at least two donors. A nearest-neighbor algorithm error-corrected the raw reads and collapsed the reads into unique sequences, merging closely related sequences to remove PCR and sequencing errors. V, D and J gene segments were assigned by aligning CDR3 sequences to IMGT reference sequences. Each retained sequence needed at least a six-nucleotide match to both a V gene segment and a J gene segment. A rearrangement was called productive if the CDR3 had no stop codons and remained in frame with V and J, and every other rearrangement was called non-productive. CDR3 was defined by IMGT convention, running from the second conserved V-encoded cysteine to the conserved J-encoded phenylalanine. The earlier analysis of about 610 of the donors excluded any sequence lacking an unambiguous match to a single V gene segment. In an earlier analysis of several hundred of the donors, V segments were called functional above 56.7% productive rearrangements and were called segregating when the between-donor standard deviation exceeded 5%. To diagnose cytomegalovirus status from the catalog of TCR beta chain sequences, a statistical classification framework was built. In a later analysis, V and J genes were assigned by comparing TCR nucleotide sequences against IMGT/GENE-DB human TR gene sequences. The TCRdist pipeline was used in a later analysis to assign CDR3 sequences and most-parsimonious VDJ recombination scenarios. A later analysis defined each TCR beta chain by its CDR3 amino acid sequence plus V-gene family, and excluded reads lacking a unique V-gene family. As a way to deal with suspected cross-contamination and a sequencing artifact, a later analysis dropped nearly 600 nucleotide sequences that were highly shared and had low generation probability. In a later analysis, a clonal expansion index was calculated for each public chain from normalized within-repertoire ranks of inferred template counts. A later analysis computed generation probabilities with a VDJ recombination model fitted to out-of-frame rearrangements, and checked the results against IGoR. In a later analysis, TCR-TCR, TCR-HLA and TCR-CMV co-occurrence was scored with hypergeometric tests, and a repertoire-size bias correction was applied to TCR pairs. False discovery rates were estimated in a later analysis by permuting HLA or CMV assignments 20 times. A later analysis grouped co-occurring TCRs with DBSCAN, adding TCRdist sequence similarity when clustering within HLA-allele-positive subsets. Co-occurrence clustering excluded repertoires with fewer than 30,000 or more than 120,000 public chains, plus five with anomalous nucleotide sharing. TCRdb holds this immuneACCESS table with in-frame rearrangements only. Some clones are missing; in checked studies, unresolved V genes explain under half, and the rest has no known cause. Clone size and the V and J calls come from that table; the DNA yielded D and trimming. In this sample the table shows some 200,000 clones, about 83% of which occur a single time. The top ten clonotypes cover less than 3.5% of the sample.

Inclusive of the bounding cysteine and phenylalanine, the CDR3 is 15 residues long. The CDR3 DNA has 45 bases and is translated from base 1. V was cut back by 6 bases and J by 4 bases, leaving a gap of 18 bases between them. Sequences SNHLY (CDR1) and FYNNEI (CDR2) are obtained from the germline V gene. Remarks on this clone: Its antigen remains undetermined. No much larger clone is present one base from it, and per-base qualities are unavailable.

The cohort consisted of fewer than 700 healthy bone marrow donors. Cohort members were all nominally healthy when sampled, although unrecorded immune exposures were likely present. The donor tested CMV seronegative, placing the donor among the 300 to 400 seronegative members of the cohort. Each donor provided a peripheral blood sample, and peripheral blood mononuclear cells were used for TCR beta sequencing. Genomic DNA was extracted from the blood cell samples with the Qiagen DNeasy Blood Extraction Kit. The sequenced sample consisted of PBMCs. The rearrangement joined TRBV2 to TRBJ1-2; matching of 5 bases hints at TRBD1 as the D gene. This receptor was obtained from a female donor in good health and CMV-seronegative. Read as DNA, the sequence is TGTGCCAGCAGGCCAACCGGCGGGGCGAGCTATGGCTACACCTTC. It specifies CASRPTGGASYGYTF.